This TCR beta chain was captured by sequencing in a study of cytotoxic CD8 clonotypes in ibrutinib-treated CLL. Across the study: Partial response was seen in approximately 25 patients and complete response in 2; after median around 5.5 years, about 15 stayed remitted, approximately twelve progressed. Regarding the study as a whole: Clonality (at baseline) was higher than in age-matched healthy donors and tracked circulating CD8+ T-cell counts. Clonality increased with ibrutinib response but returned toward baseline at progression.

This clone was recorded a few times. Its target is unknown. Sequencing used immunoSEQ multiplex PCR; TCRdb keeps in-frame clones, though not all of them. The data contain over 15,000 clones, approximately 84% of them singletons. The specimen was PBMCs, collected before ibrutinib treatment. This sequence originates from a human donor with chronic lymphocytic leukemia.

CDR3 loop: CASIAGTYEQYF. The DNA of the CDR3 is TGTGCCAGCATTGCCGGAACCTACGAGCAGTACTTC. This chain uses TRBV2 with TRBJ2-7; D remains ambiguous. Trimming cost V 7 bases and J 2 bases, with 9 bases left between them. Germline CDR1 and CDR2: SNHLY and FYNNEI. The CDR3 has 12 residues.